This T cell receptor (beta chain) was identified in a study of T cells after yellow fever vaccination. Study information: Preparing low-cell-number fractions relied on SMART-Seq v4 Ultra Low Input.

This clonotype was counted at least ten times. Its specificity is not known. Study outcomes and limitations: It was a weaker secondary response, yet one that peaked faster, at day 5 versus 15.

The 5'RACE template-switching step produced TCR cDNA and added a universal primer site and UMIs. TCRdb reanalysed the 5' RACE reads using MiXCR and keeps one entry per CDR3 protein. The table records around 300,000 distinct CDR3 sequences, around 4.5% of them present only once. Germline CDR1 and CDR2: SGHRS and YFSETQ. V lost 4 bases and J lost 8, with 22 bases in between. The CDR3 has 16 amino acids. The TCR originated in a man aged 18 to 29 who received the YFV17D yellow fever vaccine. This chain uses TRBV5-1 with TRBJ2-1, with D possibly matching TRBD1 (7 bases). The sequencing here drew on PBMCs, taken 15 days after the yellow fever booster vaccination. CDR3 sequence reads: CASSLERLGRGDEQFF. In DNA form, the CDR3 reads TGCGCCAGCAGCCTTGAGCGTCTAGGCAGGGGGGATGAGCAGTTCTTC.